One sample yielded the 30 T cell receptor beta chains listed below, sequenced in a study of cytomegalovirus exposure and HLA in healthy donors. This PCR relied on a set of 60 Vbeta primers and 13 Jbeta primers. Data came from immunoSEQ multiplex PCR; TCRdb stores just in-frame clones and leaves some out. The profile covers about 160,000 clones, with 80% to 85% appearing a single time and about 1.2% taken by the ten largest. The specimen was PBMCs. The receptors here all came from a boy younger than 10 in good health and CMV-seronegative.

The chain couples TRBV7-9 to TRBJ1-1; D gene uncertain. Germline V gene data show CDR1 as SEHNR and CDR2 as FQNEAQ (reference sequence). CDR3 length: 13 residues. V was clipped by 1 base and J by 4 bases, with 7 bases between them. The CDR3 is CASSLVRFTEAFF. CDR3 nucleotide sequence: TGTGCCAGCAGCTTAGTTCGGTTCACTGAAGCTTTCTTT.

This clone was observed a few times. The genes are TRBV18 and TRBJ1-1; D not resolved. V lost 1 base and J lost 6, with 21 bases in between. Germline V gene data show CDR1 as KGHSH and CDR2 as LQKENI. The CDR3 has 17 residues. The CDR3 sequence is CASSPRTSSFPRSEAFF. In DNA, the CDR3 is TGTGCCAGCTCACCACGAACTTCCTCTTTTCCGCGATCTGAAGCTTTCTTT.

The rearrangement joins TRBV4-3 to TRBJ1-2, with 9 bases fitting TRBD1. Germline trimming cut 4 bases from V and 4 bases from J; bases unmatched to any gene: 7. Germline V lookup: CDR1 LGHNA, CDR2 YSLEER. The CDR3 contains 15 residues. The CDR3 nucleotides are TGCGCCAGCAGCCCGGGACAGGGAGTCGTCTATGGCTACACCTTC. This codes for CASSPGQGVVYGYTF.

The chain couples TRBV6-4 to TRBJ2-1; D gene unclear. The germline V and J ends were trimmed by 3 bases and 9 bases, with 12 bases remaining between them. Germline V gene lookup returns CDR1 MRHNA and CDR2 SNTAGT. This CDR3 contains 13 residues. CDR3 DNA: TGTGCCAGCAGTGAAATCCCCTTCAGTGAGCAGTTCTTC. This encodes CASSEIPFSEQFF.

The V call is TRBV7-9, the J call TRBJ2-1; 7 bases agree with TRBD1. The CDR3 is 14 residues long. The germline V gene has CDR1 SEHNR and CDR2 FQNEAQ (reference sequence). V shed 4 bases, J shed 6 bases, and the junction held 6 bases outside the gene matches. CDR3 region: CASSSLGGLNEQFF. The CDR3 region has the DNA TGTGCCAGCAGCTCCCTAGGGGGCCTCAATGAGCAGTTCTTC. Complete variable domain (other parts from reference TRBV7-9 and TRBJ2-1): DTGVSQNPRHKITKRGQNVTFRCDPISEHNRLYWYRQTLGQGPEFLTYFQNEAQLEKSRLLSDRFSAERPKGSFSTLEIQRTEQGDSAMYLCASSSLGGLNEQFFGPGTRLTVL.

This clone was counted a few times. V usage is TRBV28 and J usage is TRBJ1-1; D gene uncertain. Deletions cut 1 base from V and 0 bases from J, with 9 bases between. The CDR3 spans 15 residues. Germline V lookup: CDR1 MDHEN, CDR2 SYDVKM. In nucleotides, the CDR3 is TGTGCCAGCAGTTTATATGGCAGGATGAACACTGAAGCTTTCTTT. Its translation is CASSLYGRMNTEAFF.

The chain uses TRBV14 and TRBJ1-2; 7 bases align to TRBD1. The CDR3 totals 13 residues. J was trimmed by 13 bases and V by 4 bases; bases with no gene match: 12. CDR1 SGHDN and CDR2 FVKESK come from the germline V gene. The CDR3 DNA follows: TGTGCCAGCAGCCCGACCGGGGACAGAGTTGGCACCTTC. Protein product: CASSPTGDRVGTF.

The gene calls are TRBV9 and TRBJ2-1; possibly TRBD1 for D (8 bases). The CDR3 sequence is 16 residues long. Trimming cost V 5 bases and J 2 bases, with 17 bases left between them. Germline assignment: CDR1 SGDLS and CDR2 YYNGEE. The CDR3 DNA follows: TGTGCCAGCAGTAACAGGGGGGGAGGGCCCTACAATGAGCAGTTCTTC. Amino acid sequence: CASSNRGGGPYNEQFF.

V is TRBV6-1 and J is TRBJ1-1; no clear D gene. The CDR3 consists of 13 residues. The V end lost 3 bases, the J end lost 2 bases, and 7 bases lay between the germline ends. CDR1 is MNHNS and CDR2 is SASEGT in the germline V gene. CDR3 sequence: CASSDRANTEAFF. The CDR3 DNA sequence: TGTGCCAGCAGTGATAGAGCTAACACTGAAGCTTTCTTT.

The chain uses TRBV14 and TRBJ2-1; the D gene is possibly TRBD1 (6 bases). V shed 0 bases and J shed 6 bases, with 6 bases lying between them. The CDR3 extends over 13 amino acids. The germline gives CDR1 SGHDN, CDR2 FVKESK. In DNA, the CDR3 is TGTGCCAGCAGCCAAGAAGGGGGCAATGAGCAGTTCTTC. Translating gives CASSQEGGNEQFF.

The chain joins TRBV6-1 to TRBJ1-2, with D perhaps TRBD1 (6 bases). V was trimmed by 2 bases and J by 4 bases, leaving 17 bases between them. CDR3 length: 16 amino acids. Per germline, CDR1 MNHNS and CDR2 SASEGT. As DNA, the CDR3 is TGTGCCAGCAGTGAAAGTTTGGGGGGCGGGGGCTATGGCTACACCTTC. This encodes CASSESLGGGGYGYTF.

This chain links TRBV5-1 with TRBJ2-1; 8 bases align to TRBD2. The CDR3 is 15 amino acids. CDR1 is SGHRS and CDR2 is YFSETQ in the germline V gene. After removal of 4 bases from V and 6 bases from J, the junction contained 9 bases not matched to a gene. The CDR3 sequence is CASSLRTGGGNEQFF. CDR3 nucleotide sequence: TGCGCCAGCAGCCTGAGAACGGGGGGGGGCAATGAGCAGTTCTTC.

The chain couples TRBV7-6 to TRBJ2-7; possible D gene TRBD1, 5 bases. CDR3 length: 13 residues. V was trimmed by 0 bases and J by 2 bases, leaving 5 bases between them. Germline CDR1 reads SGHVS; CDR2 reads FNYEAQ. CDR3 sequence (DNA): TGTGCCAGCAGCTTAGCGGGGCCCTACGAGCAGTACTTC. Translation gives CASSLAGPYEQYF.

The V and J genes are TRBV9 and TRBJ2-3, with 12 bases lining up with TRBD2. The germline gives CDR1 SGDLS, CDR2 YYNGEE. With 0 bases clipped from V and 6 bases from J, the junction kept 8 bases outside the gene matches. CDR3 length equals 17 residues. CDR3 sequence (DNA): TGTGCCAGCAGCGTAGGATCTAGCGGGGGGGCCCGGGATACGCAGTATTTT. This gives the protein CASSVGSSGGARDTQYF.

V usage is TRBV19 and J usage is TRBJ1-1, with D hard to call. CDR1 and CDR2 (germline): LNHDA, SQIVND (reference sequence). The CDR3 totals 11 residues. Trimming shortened V by 7 bases and J by 4 bases, and 7 bases separated the two germline ends. The CDR3 region has the DNA TGTGCCAGTACTACGTCCACTGAAGCTTTCTTT. This gives the protein CASTTSTEAFF.

This chain joins TRBV18 and TRBJ2-7; TRBD1 aligns across 7 bases. This CDR3 is 14 amino acids long. Trimming removed 5 bases from V and 2 bases from J; junction bases left unmatched: 6. The germline CDR1 and CDR2 sequences are KGHSH and LQKENI. The chain's CDR3 is CASSTSGQTYEQYF. The CDR3 bases are TGTGCCAGCTCAACATCGGGACAGACCTACGAGCAGTACTTC.

The CDR3 sequence is CASSTRTGGARYEQYF. The DNA of the CDR3 is TGTGCCAGCAGCACGCGTACGGGGGGGGCCCGCTACGAGCAGTACTTC. The chain has TRBV7-9 and TRBJ2-7; 8 bases agree with TRBD2. Germline values: CDR1 SEHNR, CDR2 FQNEAQ (reference sequence). CDR3 length equals 16 residues. J gave up 3 bases and V 5 bases, and 12 bases lay outside the gene matches.

The J gene is TRBJ2-3, the V gene TRBV9; perhaps TRBD2 as D (6 bases). The CDR3 contains 12 residues. Trimming took off 0 bases at V and 9 bases at J, with 8 bases between the two ends. From germline, CDR1 is SGDLS and CDR2 YYNGEE. CDR3 sequence: CASSVVAGTQYF. DNA for the CDR3: TGTGCCAGCAGCGTAGTTGCGGGAACGCAGTATTTT.

The CDR3 sequence: CAWSGLAGRYEQYF. The CDR3 bases are TGTGCCTGGAGTGGCCTAGCGGGTCGCTACGAGCAGTACTTC. The chain combines TRBV30 with TRBJ2-7; 8 bases fit TRBD2. The germline CDR1 and CDR2 sequences are GTSNPN and SVGIG (reference sequence). This CDR3 is 14 amino acids long. The V segment lost 1 base and the J segment 3 bases; nucleotides outside the gene matches: 5.

The genes are TRBV5-6 and TRBJ2-1, with D possibly matching TRBD1 (5 bases). CDR1 is SGHDT, CDR2 YYEEEE, per germline. Trimming cost V 1 base and J 2 bases, with 10 bases left between them. The CDR3 sequence is 15 residues long. This CDR3 reads CASSLRTFTYNEQFF. Written as DNA, the CDR3 is TGTGCCAGCAGCTTGAGGACATTTACCTACAATGAGCAGTTCTTC.

This chain connects TRBV9 to TRBJ1-2; perhaps TRBD1 as D (5 bases). Germline V lookup: CDR1 SGDLS, CDR2 YYNGEE. This CDR3 contains 14 residues. V dropped 3 bases and J dropped 8 bases, with 17 bases sitting between them. CDR3: CASSALEQGEGYTF. The CDR3 nucleotides are TGTGCCAGCAGCGCCCTCGAGCAGGGCGAAGGCTACACCTTC.

This chain connects TRBV9 to TRBJ2-5; TRBD1 is a possible D gene (6 bases). Germline V CDR1 and CDR2: SGDLS, YYNGEE. The CDR3 length is 14 residues. V dropped 1 base and J dropped 3 bases, with 10 bases sitting between them. CDR3 nucleotide sequence: TGTGCCAGCAGCGTAACTGAGGGGGAAGAGACCCAGTACTTC. This codes for CASSVTEGEETQYF.

This clone was seen more than once but under ten times. The gene calls are TRBV2 and TRBJ2-5, with D unclear. Germline V gene lookup returns CDR1 SNHLY and CDR2 FYNNEI. This CDR3 comprises 11 residues. V was trimmed by 4 bases and J by 7 bases, leaving 7 bases between them. The CDR3 nucleotides are TGTGCCAGCAGTGGAGGTGGGACCCAGTACTTC. It encodes CASSGGGTQYF.

This clone was counted only a few times. The chain is built from TRBV11-2 and TRBJ1-2; D is possibly TRBD1 (5 bases). Per germline, CDR1 SGHAT and CDR2 FQNNGV. Deletions cut 0 bases from V and 8 bases from J, with 13 bases between. The CDR3 is 14 residues long. The CDR3 region is CASSLESGVFGYTF. CDR3 sequence (DNA): TGTGCCAGCAGCTTAGAGTCGGGGGTCTTCGGCTACACCTTC.

This clone has a single count. This chain uses TRBV4-3 with TRBJ1-1; 10 bases are shared with TRBD1. Trimming at V came to 4 bases and at J to 5 bases, leaving 7 bases not matched to a gene. CDR1 and CDR2 (germline): LGHNA, YSLEER. There are 15 residues in the CDR3. The DNA of the CDR3 is TGCGCCAGCAGCCGAGGGACAGGGGCTGGAACTGAAGCTTTCTTT. Translation gives CASSRGTGAGTEAFF.

This chain links TRBV29-1 with TRBJ1-1; D uncertain. The CDR3 contains 17 residues. CDR1 and CDR2 from the germline V gene are SQVTM and ANQGSEA. Between the trimmed V and J ends, which lost 3 bases and 2 bases, there was a span of 22 bases. The CDR3 DNA reads as TGCAGCGTTGATAAGTCTTTTGTTGAGACAAAAAACACTGAAGCTTTCTTT. Amino acids: CSVDKSFVETKNTEAFF. The full variable domain, its missing parts supplied by reference TRBV29-1 and TRBJ1-1, is SAVISQKPSRDICQRGTSLTIQCQVDSQVTMMFWYRQQPGQSLTLIATANQGSEATYESGFVIDKFPISRPNLTFSTLTVSNMSPEDSSIYLCSVDKSFVETKNTEAFFGQGTRLTVV.

V is TRBV4-3 and J is TRBJ2-2; TRBD2 matches 8 bases. The CDR3 runs 20 residues. Per germline, CDR1 LGHNA and CDR2 YSLEER. Trimming took 1 base from V and 0 from J; bases not matched to a gene: 13. CDR3 sequence: CASSQVVPREAHSNTGELFF. As DNA, the CDR3 is TGCGCCAGCAGCCAAGTGGTCCCGCGGGAGGCCCACTCGAACACCGGGGAGCTGTTTTTT.

This clone was detected a few times. The V gene is TRBV4-3, the J gene TRBJ1-3; weak D call: TRBD1 (6 bases). Per the germline V gene, CDR1 is LGHNA and CDR2 is YSLEER. Trimming stripped 0 bases from V and 2 bases from J, with 14 bases between. The CDR3 length is 17 residues. CDR3 sequence (DNA): TGCGCCAGCAGCCAAGAAACGGGGACAAGGGCTGGAAACACCATATATTTT. Translation gives CASSQETGTRAGNTIYF.

This clone was found once. V and J are TRBV30 and TRBJ2-5; the match to TRBD1 covers 7 bases. Looked up from germline, CDR1 is GTSNPN and CDR2 is SVGIG (reference sequence). The CDR3 extends over 13 amino acids. J was trimmed by 1 base and V by 5 bases; bases with no gene match: 4. Here the CDR3 reads CAWQGQPQETQYF. DNA for the CDR3: TGTGCCTGGCAGGGACAGCCCCAAGAGACCCAGTACTTC.

The V and J genes are TRBV27 and TRBJ1-1, with TRBD1 matching over 7 bases. There are 14 residues in the CDR3. CDR1 MNHEY and CDR2 SMNVEV come from the germline V gene (reference sequence). V gave up 7 bases and J gave up 2 bases; unmatched junction bases: 7. The CDR3 DNA reads as TGTGCCAGCACCAAGACAGGGCCTAACACTGAAGCTTTCTTT. This gives the protein CASTKTGPNTEAFF.